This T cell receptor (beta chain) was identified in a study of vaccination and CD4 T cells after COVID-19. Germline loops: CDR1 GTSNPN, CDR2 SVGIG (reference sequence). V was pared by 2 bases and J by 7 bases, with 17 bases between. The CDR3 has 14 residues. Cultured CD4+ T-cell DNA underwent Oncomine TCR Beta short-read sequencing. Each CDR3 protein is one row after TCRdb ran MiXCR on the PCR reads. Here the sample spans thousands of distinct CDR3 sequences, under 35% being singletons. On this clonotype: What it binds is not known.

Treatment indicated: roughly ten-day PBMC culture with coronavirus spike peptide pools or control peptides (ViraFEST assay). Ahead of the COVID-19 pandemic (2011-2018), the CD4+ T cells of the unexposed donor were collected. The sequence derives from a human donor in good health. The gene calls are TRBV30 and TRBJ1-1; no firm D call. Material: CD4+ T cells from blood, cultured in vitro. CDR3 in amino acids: CAWSPDWTYNEAFF. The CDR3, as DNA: TGTGCCTGGAGTCCAGATTGGACGTACAATGAAGCTTTCTTT.